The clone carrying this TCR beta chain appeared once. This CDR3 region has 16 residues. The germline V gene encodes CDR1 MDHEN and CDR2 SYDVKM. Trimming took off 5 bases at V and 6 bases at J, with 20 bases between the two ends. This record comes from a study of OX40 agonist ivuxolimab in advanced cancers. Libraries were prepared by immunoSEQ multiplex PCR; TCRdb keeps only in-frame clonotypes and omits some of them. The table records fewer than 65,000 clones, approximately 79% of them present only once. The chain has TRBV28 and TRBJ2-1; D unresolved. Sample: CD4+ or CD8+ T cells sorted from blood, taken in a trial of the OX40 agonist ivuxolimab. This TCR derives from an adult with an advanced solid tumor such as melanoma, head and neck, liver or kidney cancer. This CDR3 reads CASSPHDARLGNEQFF. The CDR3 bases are TGTGCCAGCAGTCCTCATGACGCCCGTCTGGGCAATGAGCAGTTCTTC.